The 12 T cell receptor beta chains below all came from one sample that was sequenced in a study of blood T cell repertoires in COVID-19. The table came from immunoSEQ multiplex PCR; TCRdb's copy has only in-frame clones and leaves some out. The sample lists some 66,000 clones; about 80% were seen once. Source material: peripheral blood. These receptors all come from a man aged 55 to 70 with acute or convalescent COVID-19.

CDR3 coding DNA: TGTGCCAGCAGTTTATCAGGGGGCGGGGGCTACACCTTC. Translated: CASSLSGGGGYTF. V usage is TRBV12-3 or TRBV12-4 and J usage is TRBJ1-2; 8 nucleotides line up with TRBD1. V shed 2 bases and J 8 bases; nucleotides not matched to a gene: 4. The CDR3 is made up of 13 amino acids.

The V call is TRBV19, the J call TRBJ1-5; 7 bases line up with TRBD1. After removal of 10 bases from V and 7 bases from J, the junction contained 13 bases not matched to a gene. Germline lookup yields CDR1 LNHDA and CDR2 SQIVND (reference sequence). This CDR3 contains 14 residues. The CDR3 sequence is CATRETGLGQPQHF. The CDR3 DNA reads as TGTGCCACCCGAGAGACAGGGCTAGGACAGCCCCAGCATTTT.

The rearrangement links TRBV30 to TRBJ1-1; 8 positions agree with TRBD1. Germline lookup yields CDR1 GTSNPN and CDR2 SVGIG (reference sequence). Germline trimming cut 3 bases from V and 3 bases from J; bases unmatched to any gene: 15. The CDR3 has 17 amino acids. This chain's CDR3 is CAWRRVQGVAQDTEAFF. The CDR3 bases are TGTGCCTGGAGGAGGGTACAGGGGGTCGCGCAGGACACTGAAGCTTTCTTT.

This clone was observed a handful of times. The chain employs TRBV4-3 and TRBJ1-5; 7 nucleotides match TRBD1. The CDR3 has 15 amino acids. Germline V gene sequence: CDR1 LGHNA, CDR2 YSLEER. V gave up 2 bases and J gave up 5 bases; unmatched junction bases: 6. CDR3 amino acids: CASSQFRGVDQPQHF. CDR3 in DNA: TGCGCCAGCAGCCAATTCAGGGGGGTGGATCAGCCCCAGCATTTT.

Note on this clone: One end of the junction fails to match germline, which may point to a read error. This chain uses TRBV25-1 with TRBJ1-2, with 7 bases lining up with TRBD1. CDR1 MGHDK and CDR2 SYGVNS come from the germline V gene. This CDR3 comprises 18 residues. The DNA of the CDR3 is TGTGCCAGCAGTGAATGGGGGACAGAAGGGGATACTAAGTATGGCTACACCTTC. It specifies CASSEWGTEGDTKYGYTF.

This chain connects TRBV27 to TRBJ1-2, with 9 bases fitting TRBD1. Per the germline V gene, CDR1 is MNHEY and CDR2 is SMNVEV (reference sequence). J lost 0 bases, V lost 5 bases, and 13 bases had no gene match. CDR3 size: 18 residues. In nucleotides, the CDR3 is TGTGCCAGCAGTCCGTCCGGGACAGGGCGGAAGGCTAACTATGGCTACACCTTC. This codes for CASSPSGTGRKANYGYTF.

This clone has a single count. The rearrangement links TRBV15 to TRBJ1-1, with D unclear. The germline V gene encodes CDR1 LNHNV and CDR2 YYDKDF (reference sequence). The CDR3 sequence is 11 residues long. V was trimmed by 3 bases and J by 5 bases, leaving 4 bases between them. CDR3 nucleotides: TGTGCCACCAGCAGGGAGACTGAAGCTTTCTTT. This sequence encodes CATSRETEAFF.

DNA for the CDR3: TGTGCCAGCAGCCAAGAGGGGGCTTACACTGAAGCTTTCTTT. This translates into CASSQEGAYTEAFF. This sequence joins TRBV3-1 (or the pseudogene TRBV3-2) and TRBJ1-1; perhaps TRBD1 as D (6 bases). CDR3 length: 14 residues. V was clipped by 0 bases and J by 3 bases, with 8 bases between them. CDR1 and CDR2 (germline): LGHDT, YNNKEL (reference sequence).

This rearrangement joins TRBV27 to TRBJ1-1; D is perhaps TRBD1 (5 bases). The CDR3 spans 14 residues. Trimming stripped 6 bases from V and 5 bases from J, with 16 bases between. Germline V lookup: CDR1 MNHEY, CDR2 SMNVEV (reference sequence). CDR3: CASSSTGGGTEAFF. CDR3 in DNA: TGTGCCAGCAGCTCCACCGGTGGGGGGACTGAAGCTTTCTTT.

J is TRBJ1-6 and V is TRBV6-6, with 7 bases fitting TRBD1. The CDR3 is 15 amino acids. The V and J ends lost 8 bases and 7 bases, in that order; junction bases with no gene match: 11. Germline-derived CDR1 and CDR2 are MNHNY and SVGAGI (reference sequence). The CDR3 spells CASFRYPGQNSPLHF. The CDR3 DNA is TGTGCCAGCTTTCGTTACCCGGGACAGAATTCACCCCTCCACTTT.

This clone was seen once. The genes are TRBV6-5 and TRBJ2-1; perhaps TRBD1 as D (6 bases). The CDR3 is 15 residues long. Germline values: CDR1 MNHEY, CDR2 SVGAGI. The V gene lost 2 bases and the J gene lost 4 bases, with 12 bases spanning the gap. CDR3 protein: CASSYDSGAYNEQFF. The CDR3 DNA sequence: TGTGCCAGCAGTTACGACTCAGGGGCATACAATGAGCAGTTCTTC.

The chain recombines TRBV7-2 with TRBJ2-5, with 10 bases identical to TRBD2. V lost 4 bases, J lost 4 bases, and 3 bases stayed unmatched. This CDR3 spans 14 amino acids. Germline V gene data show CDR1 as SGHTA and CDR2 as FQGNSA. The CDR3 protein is CASSSTSGLETQYF. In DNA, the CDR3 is TGTGCCAGCAGCTCGACTAGCGGGTTAGAGACCCAGTACTTC.